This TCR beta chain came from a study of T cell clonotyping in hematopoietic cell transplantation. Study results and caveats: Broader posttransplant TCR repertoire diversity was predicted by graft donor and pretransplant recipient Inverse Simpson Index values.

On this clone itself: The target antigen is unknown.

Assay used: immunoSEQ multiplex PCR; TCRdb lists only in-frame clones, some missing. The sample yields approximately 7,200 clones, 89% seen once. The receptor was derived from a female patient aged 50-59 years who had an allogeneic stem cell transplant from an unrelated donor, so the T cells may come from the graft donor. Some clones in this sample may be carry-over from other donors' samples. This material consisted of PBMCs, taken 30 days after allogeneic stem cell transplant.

The CDR3 DNA is TGTGCCTGGGCGGACACTAGGAATTCACCCCTCCACTTT. It specifies CAWADTRNSPLHF. The chain carries TRBV30 and TRBJ1-6, with D tentatively TRBD1 (5 bases). Trimming took off 5 bases at V and 7 bases at J, with 12 bases between the two ends. The CDR3 is made up of 13 amino acids. Germline V gene lookup returns CDR1 GTSNPN and CDR2 SVGIG (reference sequence).